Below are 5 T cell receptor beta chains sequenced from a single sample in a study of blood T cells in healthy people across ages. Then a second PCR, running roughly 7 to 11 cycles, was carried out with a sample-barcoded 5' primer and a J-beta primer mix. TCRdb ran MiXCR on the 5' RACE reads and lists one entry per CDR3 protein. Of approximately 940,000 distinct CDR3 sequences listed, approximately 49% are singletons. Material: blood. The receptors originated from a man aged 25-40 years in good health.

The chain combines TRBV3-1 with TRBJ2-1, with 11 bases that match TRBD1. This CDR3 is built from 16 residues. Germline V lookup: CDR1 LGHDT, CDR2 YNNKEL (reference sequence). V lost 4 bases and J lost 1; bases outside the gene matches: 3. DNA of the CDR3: TGTGCCAGCAGCCCGTGGGACAGGGGGTCCTACAATGAGCAGTTCTTC. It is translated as CASSPWDRGSYNEQFF.

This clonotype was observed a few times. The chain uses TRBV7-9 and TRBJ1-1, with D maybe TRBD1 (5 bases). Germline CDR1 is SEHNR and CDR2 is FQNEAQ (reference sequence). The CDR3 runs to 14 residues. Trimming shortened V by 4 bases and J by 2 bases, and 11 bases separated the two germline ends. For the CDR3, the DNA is TGTGCCAGCAGCTCCTTCGACAGAAACACTGAAGCTTTCTTT. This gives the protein CASSSFDRNTEAFF.

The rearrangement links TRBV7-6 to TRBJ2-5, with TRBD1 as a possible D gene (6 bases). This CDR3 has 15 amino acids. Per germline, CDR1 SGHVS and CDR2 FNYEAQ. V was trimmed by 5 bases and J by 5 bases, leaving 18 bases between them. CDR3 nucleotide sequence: TGTGCCAGCAGCCTGCCCCCACAGGGTTGGGAGACCCAGTACTTC. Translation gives CASSLPPQGWETQYF.

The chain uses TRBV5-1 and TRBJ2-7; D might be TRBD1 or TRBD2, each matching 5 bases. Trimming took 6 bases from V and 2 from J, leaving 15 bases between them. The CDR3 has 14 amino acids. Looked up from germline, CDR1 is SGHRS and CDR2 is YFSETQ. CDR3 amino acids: CASTRGEFAYEQYF. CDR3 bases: TGCGCCAGCACCCGAGGGGAGTTCGCCTACGAGCAGTACTTC. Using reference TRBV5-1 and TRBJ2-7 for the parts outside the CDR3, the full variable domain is KAGVTQTPRYLIKTRGQQVTLSCSPISGHRSVSWYQQTPGQGLQFLFEYFSETQRNKGNFPGRFSGRQFSNSRSEMNVSTLELGDSALYLCASTRGEFAYEQYFGPGTRLTVT.

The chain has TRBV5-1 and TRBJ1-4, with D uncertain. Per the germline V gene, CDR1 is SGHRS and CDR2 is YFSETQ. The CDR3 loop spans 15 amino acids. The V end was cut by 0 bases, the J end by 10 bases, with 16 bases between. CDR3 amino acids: CASSLASAAGGKLFF. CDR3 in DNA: TGCGCCAGCAGCTTGGCCTCGGCAGCCGGAGGAAAACTGTTTTTT.